This T cell receptor (beta chain) stems from a study of tumor-infiltrating lymphocytes in primary liver carcinoma (dated 2017 in TCRdb). Regarding the study in general: Hepatocellular carcinoma (four) or combined HCC and intrahepatic cholangiocarcinoma (one) was present in the five patients, who were three men and two women aged 30 to 69 years. The five patients had tumors of stage T1-T3 N0M0, with maximum diameters ranging from 4.2 to 10 cm. Samples yielded roughly 3.5 to 7.13 million productive TCRbeta reads; read depth did not differ significantly between tissue types. For each liver tumor, the study sampled five regions along with adjacent normal tissue and blood, and applied TCRbeta repertoire sequencing, expression microarrays and whole-exome sequencing. A total of about 35 specimens from 5 patients, comprising approximately 25 tumor regions, 5 adjacent noncancerous liver tissues and 5 peripheral blood samples, were covered by TCRbeta repertoire sequencing. To link TCRbeta repertoire diversity to the local molecular phenotype, the approximately 23 tumor region samples were profiled with Agilent mRNA microarrays. Repertoires from technical replicates were highly reproducible, with mean shared-clone rates about 0.9 and correlation coefficients above 0.98. The paper's findings and limits, for the study overall: With just four or five patients in the study, the authors point out that the findings should be validated in a larger study. Only the TCR beta chain was sequenced, which likely underestimates true repertoire diversity because unpaired alpha chains were not captured. Just about 7.5-24% of top clones turned up in all five regions of a tumor, which suggests spatial heterogeneity among tumor-infiltrating T cells. A significantly larger repertoire fraction was made up by the top 250 clones in tumors than in blood (p = 0.039). Repertoire overlap was higher between tumor regions (mean about 35%) than tumor-adjacent (around 17%) or tumor-blood (about 15%) pairs, consistent with antigen-driven expansion. Bulk unsorted samples precluded comparing CD4+ and CD8+ T cell repertoires.

Starting from around 500 ng total RNA, TCRbeta-specific cDNA was produced by reverse transcription with a constant-region primer and ProtoScript II reverse transcriptase. Construction of the TCRbeta libraries relied on three nested rounds of multiplex PCR, following a slightly modified ARM-PCR procedure. Each of the first two PCR rounds ran for 9 to 10 cycles using multiplex TRBV1-TRBV30 forward primers together with a Cbeta reverse primer. Sample barcodes and Illumina adapters were added in a final 25-cycle PCR with Deep VentR polymerase. Before sequencing, amplicons of 200-500 bp were purified from gel using a QIAquick gel extraction kit. The TCRbeta amplicons were sequenced with 250-bp paired-end reads on an Illumina HiSeq 2500. Per the original workflow: Trimmomatic v0.33 was used to quality-trim the reads, and FLASH v1.2.11 was used to merge paired reads so that full CDR3 sequences could be recovered. V, D and J germline segments were assigned to the rearranged TCRbeta sequences using MiGEC v1.2.1b. Clonotype statistics and Shannon-Wiener diversity indices were computed with VDJtools v1.0.0. To reduce sampling bias, subsequent analyses other than the diversity analysis used only the 250 most abundant clonotypes in each sample. TCRdb itself trimmed the public reads at Q25 with fastp, ran MiXCR and retained productive beta chains. Rows matching on CDR3 protein sequence are summarized as one entry with the most common DNA and genes. The V and J calls reflect TCRdb's pipeline rather than the authors' work. This sample gives 99,000 or so distinct CDR3 sequences in total; about 70% of them show up just once. The ten largest clones take up about 9.2% of the sample.

Total RNA and DNA were co-extracted from approximately 20-30 mg of bulk tissue with the AllPrep DNA/RNA mini kit, without cell sorting. Surgical resection was performed in China between 2015 and 2016 on a few patients with histopathologically diagnosed primary liver carcinoma. At the time of sampling, the patients had chronic HBV infection and had not received any treatment. Each tumor was sampled at five spatially separated regions: the superior, inferior, left-lateral and right-lateral poles and the tumor centre. Histology showed that every tumor sample contained more than 85% viable tumor cells. Each fresh piece of tumor and adjacent tissue was cut in two, with one half stored in RNAlater at -80 degrees C and the other half sent for histology. According to the germline V gene, CDR1 reads SNHLY and CDR2 reads FYNNEI. Relative to germline, V is 0 bases shorter and J is 2 bases shorter, with 11 bases between their ends. The CDR3 covers 15 residues, taking in both the cysteine and the phenylalanine. The only DNA kept is the CDR3, 45 bases in frame from the first base.

Turning to this clonotype: Its target antigen remains unknown. No per-base quality is available; no much larger clone lies one base away.

What was sequenced was liver tumor tissue from sampling region 5. The cell subset or site label, read with the paper, signifies: tumor region T5, tumor centre. The chain is encoded by TRBV2 joined to TRBJ2-7, with TRBD1 perhaps the D gene, on 6 matching bases. The TCR sequence derives from a woman aged 55-69 years with primary liver carcinoma and hepatitis B virus infection. CDR3 loop: CASSEAWTAPYEQYF. The nucleotide sequence is TGTGCCAGCAGTGAAGCGTGGACAGCCCCCTACGAGCAGTACTTC.